The 9 T cell receptor beta chains below were found in one sample sequenced in a study of Ad26.COV2.S vaccination and SARS-CoV-2 variants. Libraries were prepared by immunoSEQ multiplex PCR; TCRdb keeps only in-frame clonotypes and omits some of them. This table holds 300,000 to 400,000 clones, about 89% found once. Treatment defined: 15 to 20 received Ad26.COV2.S at low or high dose, single or two shots; roughly five received placebo; per-sample allocation not given. The study sampled participants on day 63 after the first vaccine or placebo injection. This sample comprised peripheral blood, obtained in a trial of Ad26.COV2.S vaccine versus placebo. These TCRs come from a person between 18 and 65 years old who received the Ad26.COV2.S COVID-19 vaccine or a placebo.

The chain has TRBV7-9 and TRBJ1-6; D unresolved. This CDR3 is 13 amino acids long. Germline-derived CDR1 and CDR2 are SEHNR and FQNEAQ (reference sequence). Trimming took off 1 base at V and 9 bases at J, with 7 bases between the two ends. The CDR3 is CASSLVSSSPLHF. Here the CDR3 DNA reads TGTGCCAGCAGCTTAGTTTCGTCTTCACCCCTCCACTTT.

The chain uses TRBV5-1 and TRBJ2-3, with D hard to call. Germline V gene sequence: CDR1 SGHRS, CDR2 YFSETQ. CDR3 size: 12 residues. The V gene lost 3 bases and the J gene lost 1 base, with 3 bases spanning the gap. CDR3 protein: CASSSGTDTQYF. The DNA for the CDR3 is TGCGCCAGCAGCTCTGGCACAGATACGCAGTATTTT.

The chain has TRBV11-2 and TRBJ2-7; no definite D call. Trimming took 0 bases from V and 8 from J, leaving 11 bases between them. This CDR3 contains 13 residues. The V gene's germline CDR1 is SGHAT and CDR2 FQNNGV. The CDR3 region is CASSLDWGLKQYF. In nucleotides, the CDR3 is TGTGCCAGCAGCTTAGATTGGGGTCTGAAGCAGTACTTC.

The V and J genes are TRBV19 and TRBJ2-7; TRBD2 aligns across 10 bases. The V gene end was trimmed by 3 bases and the J gene end by 3 bases; junction bases not matched to a gene: 5. CDR3 length: 15 residues. CDR1 is LNHDA and CDR2 is SQIVND in the germline V gene (reference sequence). The CDR3 spells CASSMGLAPHYEQYF. The CDR3 nucleotides are TGTGCCAGTAGTATGGGACTAGCGCCTCACTACGAGCAGTACTTC.

This chain links TRBV12-3 or TRBV12-4 with TRBJ1-5; the D gene is possibly TRBD1 (5 bases). The V gene lost 5 bases and the J gene lost 3 bases, with 8 bases spanning the gap. The CDR3 totals 13 residues. For the CDR3, the DNA is TGTGCCAGCAGTCGACAGCCCAATCAGCCCCAGCATTTT. The encoded protein is CASSRQPNQPQHF.

The chain has TRBV13 and TRBJ2-2; TRBD2 matches at 7 bases. Germline V gene lookup returns CDR1 PRHDT and CDR2 FYEKMQ (reference sequence). This CDR3 is built from 15 residues. V shed 3 bases, J shed 5 bases, and the junction held 6 bases outside the gene matches. CDR3 amino acids: CASSFSGGGTGELFF. The CDR3 DNA reads as TGTGCCAGCAGCTTCTCGGGGGGTGGAACCGGGGAGCTGTTTTTT.

The rearrangement uses TRBV2 and TRBJ2-7, with 11 bases aligning to TRBD1. In germline, CDR1 is SNHLY, CDR2 FYNNEI. J was trimmed by 7 bases and V by 5 bases; bases with no gene match: 4. The CDR3 runs 13 residues. The DNA for the CDR3 is TGTGCCAGCAGTCCCGGGACAGGGGGTGAGCAGTACTTC. Its translation is CASSPGTGGEQYF.

This clone was seen a few times. CDR3 bases: TGTGCCTGGAGTGTACTCAGGGATTCACCCCTCCACTTT. It encodes CAWSVLRDSPLHF. The chain has TRBV30 and TRBJ1-6; maybe TRBD1 (5 bases). The CDR3 loop spans 13 amino acids. Germline CDR1 and CDR2: GTSNPN and SVGIG (reference sequence). The V gene lost 0 bases and the J gene lost 8 bases, with 8 bases spanning the gap. Variable domain in full (rest from reference TRBV30 and TRBJ1-6): SQTIHQWPATLVQPVGSPLSLECTVEGTSNPNLYWYRQAAGRGLQLLFYSVGIGQISSEVPQNLSASRPQDRQFILSSKKLLLSDSGFYLCAWSVLRDSPLHFGNGTRLTVT.

This clone was seen only once. CDR3 nucleotide sequence: TGTGCCAGTAGCCCTCGGACAGGGAATGAAAAACTGTTTTTT. The encoded protein is CASSPRTGNEKLFF. The genes are TRBV19 and TRBJ1-4, with TRBD1 identical over 8 bases. V dropped 6 bases and J dropped 5; count of bases not matched to a gene: 5. The CDR3 runs 14 residues. CDR1 LNHDA and CDR2 SQIVND come from the germline V gene (reference sequence).